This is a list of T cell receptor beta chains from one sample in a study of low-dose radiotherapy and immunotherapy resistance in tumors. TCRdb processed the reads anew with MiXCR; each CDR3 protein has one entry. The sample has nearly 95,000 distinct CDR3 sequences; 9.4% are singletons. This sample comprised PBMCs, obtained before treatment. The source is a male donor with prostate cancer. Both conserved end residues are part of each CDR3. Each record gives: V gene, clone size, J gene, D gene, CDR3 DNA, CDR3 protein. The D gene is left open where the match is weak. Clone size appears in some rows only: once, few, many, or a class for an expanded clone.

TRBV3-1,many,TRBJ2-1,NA,TGTGCCAGCAGCCCCCGGGACTGGGGAGAGCAGTTCTTC,CASSPRDWGEQFF
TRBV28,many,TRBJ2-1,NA,TGTGCCAGCGGCCTCCCCCATTTGCGCAATGAGCAGTTCTTC,CASGLPHLRNEQFF
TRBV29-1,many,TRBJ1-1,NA,TGCAGCGTGGGGTTCGATTTGAACACTGAAGCTTTCTTT,CSVGFDLNTEAFF
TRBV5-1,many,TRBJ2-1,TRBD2,TGTGCCAGCAGCAGGTTAGCGGGAGGGTCCTACAATGAGCAGTTCTTC,CASSRLAGGSYNEQFF
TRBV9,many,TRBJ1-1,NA,TGTGCCAGCAGCGTAGGCAGGGAAAACACTGAAGCTTTCTTT,CASSVGRENTEAFF
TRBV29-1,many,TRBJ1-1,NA,TGCAGCGTTGAAGGACGGTTGAACACTGAAGCTTTCTTT,CSVEGRLNTEAFF
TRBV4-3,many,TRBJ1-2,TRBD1,TGCGCCAGCAGCCAAGCCGGGACAGGGAACTATGGCTACACCTTC,CASSQAGTGNYGYTF
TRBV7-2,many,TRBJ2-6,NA,TGTGCCAGCAGCTTCAGAGGCTCGTCGGCCAACGTCCTGACTTTC,CASSFRGSSANVLTF
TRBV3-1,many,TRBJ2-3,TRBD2,TGTGCCAGCAGCCACTACCTAGCGGGAGTTCCTAGAGATACGCAGTATTTT,CASSHYLAGVPRDTQYF
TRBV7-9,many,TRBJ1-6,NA,TGTGCCAGCAGCGGGGACTCGGGGAGCATATATTCACCCCTCCACTTT,CASSGDSGSIYSPLHF
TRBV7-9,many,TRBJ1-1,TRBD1,TGTGCCAGCAGCTTAGACAGGGGAGGCACTGAAGCTTTCTTT,CASSLDRGGTEAFF
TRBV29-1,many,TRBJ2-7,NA,TGCAGCGTTGAAGATCGGGGCCTGACCTCCTACGAGCAGTACTTC,CSVEDRGLTSYEQYF
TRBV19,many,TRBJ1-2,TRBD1,TGTGCCAGTAGTACCCCCGGGACAGATCGGGGCTACACCTTC,CASSTPGTDRGYTF
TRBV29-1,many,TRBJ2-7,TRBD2,TGCAGCGTTCGACTAGCATCAAACGAGCAGTACTTC,CSVRLASNEQYF
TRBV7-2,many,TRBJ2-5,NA,TGTGCCAGCAGCTTAGTGGATAGGGGCCTTTGGCAGTACCAAGAGACCCAGTACTTC,CASSLVDRGLWQYQETQYF
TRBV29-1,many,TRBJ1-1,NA,TGCAGCGCTTCACAGGTTATGAACACTGAAGCTTTCTTT,CSASQVMNTEAFF
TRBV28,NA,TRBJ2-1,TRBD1,TGTGCCAGCAGTATACGGACAGGGGGCAATGAGCAGTTCTTC,CASSIRTGGNEQFF
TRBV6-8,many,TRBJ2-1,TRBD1,TGTGCCAGCAGTGCCGCAGACAGGGGCGTGAATGAGCAGTTCTTC,CASSAADRGVNEQFF
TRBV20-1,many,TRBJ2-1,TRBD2,TGCAGTGCTAGTTGGCTAGCGGTCAATGAGCAGTTCTTC,CSASWLAVNEQFF
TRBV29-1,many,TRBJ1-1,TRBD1,TGCAGCGTTGAAGGAGTTGCGGGACAGGGGGCAACTGAAGCTTTCTTT,CSVEGVAGQGATEAFF
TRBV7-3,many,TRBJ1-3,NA,TGTGCCAGCAGCTCTACAGCGAGCTCTGGAAACACCATATATTTT,CASSSTASSGNTIYF
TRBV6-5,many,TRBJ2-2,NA,TGTGCCAGCAGTTACGGGCGGAACACCGGGGAGCTGTTTTTT,CASSYGRNTGELFF
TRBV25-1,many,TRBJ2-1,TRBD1,TGTGCCACACAAAGAACAGGGGTTTACAATGAGCAGTTCTTC,CATQRTGVYNEQFF
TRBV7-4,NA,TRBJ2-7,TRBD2,TGTGCCAGCAGACCGGGACTAGAAGAGCAGTACTTC,CASRPGLEEQYF
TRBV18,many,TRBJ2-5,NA,TGTGCCAGCTCACCTTCAGGCTCGCCCCGAGACAGCCGAGAGACCCAGTACTTC,CASSPSGSPRDSRETQYF
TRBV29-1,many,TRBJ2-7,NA,TGCAGCGTTAATTACTCAGCCTACGAGCAGTACTTC,CSVNYSAYEQYF
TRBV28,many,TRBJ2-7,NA,TGTGCCAGCAGTTTACCGGCCACCGAGCAGTACTTC,CASSLPATEQYF
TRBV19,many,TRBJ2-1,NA,TGTGCCAGTAGTAGAGACTCTTACTCCTACAATGAGCAGTTCTTC,CASSRDSYSYNEQFF
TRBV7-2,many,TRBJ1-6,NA,TGTGCCAGCAGCCCCCATGGGACGGCCAATAATTCACCCCTCCACTTT,CASSPHGTANNSPLHF
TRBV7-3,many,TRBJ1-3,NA,TGTGCCAGCAGCACGCAGGGAGGCTCTGGAAACACCATATATTTT,CASSTQGGSGNTIYF
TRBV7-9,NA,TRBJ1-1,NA,TGTGCCAGCAGCTTAGGTTTTCTCTCTGAAGCTTTCTTT,CASSLGFLSEAFF
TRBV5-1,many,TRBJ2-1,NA,TGCGCCAGCAGCTTCGGGACTCTCAACTACAATGAGCAGTTCTTC,CASSFGTLNYNEQFF
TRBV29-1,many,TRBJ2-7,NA,TGCAGCGTTGAAGATCGACTTTACGAGCAGTACTTC,CSVEDRLYEQYF
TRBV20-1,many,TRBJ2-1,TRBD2,TGCAGTGCTCCCCCAGCGGGAGCAGTCAATGAGCAGTTCTTC,CSAPPAGAVNEQFF
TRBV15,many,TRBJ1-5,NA,TGTGCCACCAGCAACAGGGACGGAATCAATCAGCCCCAGCATTTT,CATSNRDGINQPQHF
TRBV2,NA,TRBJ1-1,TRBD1,TGTGCCAGCACCGCCCAAACAGGGGGAGGCACTGAAGCTTTCTTT,CASTAQTGGGTEAFF
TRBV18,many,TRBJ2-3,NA,TGTGCCAGCTCACCCTCGGGACTTCCCACAGATACGCAGTATTTT,CASSPSGLPTDTQYF
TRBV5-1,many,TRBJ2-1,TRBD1,TGCGCCAGCAGTAATGACAGGGGAACGAGAGATGAGCAGTTCTTC,CASSNDRGTRDEQFF
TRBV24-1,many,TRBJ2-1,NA,TGTGCCACCAGTGATCCTCGAGGTGAGCAGTTCTTC,CATSDPRGEQFF
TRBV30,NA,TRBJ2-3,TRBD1,TGTGCCTGGAGTGTCCCCCCCTCCAGTGACAGGGCGTCGGATACGCAGTATTTT,CAWSVPPSSDRASDTQYF
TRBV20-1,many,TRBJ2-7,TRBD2,TGCAGCGTTATGAGCGGGAGAGGGGCCTACGAGCAGTACTTC,CSVMSGRGAYEQYF
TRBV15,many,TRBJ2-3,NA,TGTGCCACCAGCAATGGACAGATATCAGATACGCAGTATTTT,CATSNGQISDTQYF
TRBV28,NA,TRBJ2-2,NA,NA,CASSLEIGELFFF
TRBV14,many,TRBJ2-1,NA,TGTGCCAGCAGCCTAAGCGGATCAAGCTCCTACAATGAGCAGTTCTTC,CASSLSGSSSYNEQFF
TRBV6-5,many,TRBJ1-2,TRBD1,TGTGCCAGCAGCAGTTCGAGGGGGCGCCATGGCTACACCTTC,CASSSSRGRHGYTF
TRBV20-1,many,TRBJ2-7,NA,TGCAGTGCTAGAATCGGGACTGCCTACGAGCAGTACTTC,CSARIGTAYEQYF
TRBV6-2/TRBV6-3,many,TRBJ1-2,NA,TGTGCCAGCACCAGACAGACAAACTATGGCTACACCTTC,CASTRQTNYGYTF
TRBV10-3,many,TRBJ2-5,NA,TGTGCCATCAGTGAGTCGAGTAGGGGAGAGACCCAGTACTTC,CAISESSRGETQYF
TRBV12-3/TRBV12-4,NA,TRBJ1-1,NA,TGTGCCAGCAGATCCCTCGGGGGTCACACTGAAGCTTTCTTT,CASRSLGGHTEAFF
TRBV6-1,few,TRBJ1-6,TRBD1,TGTGCCAGCAGCCGACAGGGATCCTATAATTCACCCCTCCACTTT,CASSRQGSYNSPLHF
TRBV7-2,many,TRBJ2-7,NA,TGTGCCAGCAGCTCCAGGACGGTTGTTAGCGACGAGCAGTACTTC,CASSSRTVVSDEQYF
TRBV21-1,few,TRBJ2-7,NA,TGTGCCAGCAGCAAATCTCAGGGACTAGCGGCTACGTCCTACGAGCAGTACTTC,CASSKSQGLAATSYEQYF
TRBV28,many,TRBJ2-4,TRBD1,TGTGCCAGCAGTTTAGGGACAGGGACCGCCAAAAACATTCAGTACTTC,CASSLGTGTAKNIQYF
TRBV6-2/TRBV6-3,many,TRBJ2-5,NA,TGTGCCAGCAGCTCTGCCGGGACTCACTCTAACTTC,CASSSAGTHSNF
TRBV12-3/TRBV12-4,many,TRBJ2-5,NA,TGTGCCAGCAGTTTACTTCACAGCCAAGAGACCCAGTACTTC,CASSLLHSQETQYF
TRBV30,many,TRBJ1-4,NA,TGTGCCTCGAGTTGGGTCTTCGGAAAACTGTTTTTT,CASSWVFGKLFF
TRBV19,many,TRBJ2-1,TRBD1,TGTGCCAGTACGTCCAGGGGGTACAATGAGCAGTTCTTC,CASTSRGYNEQFF
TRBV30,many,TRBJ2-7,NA,TGTGCCTGGAGTGAGGGTAACGAGCAGTACTTC,CAWSEGNEQYF
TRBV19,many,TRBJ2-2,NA,TGTGCCAGTAGGGGCTATCGGAACACCGGGGAGCTGTTTTTT,CASRGYRNTGELFF
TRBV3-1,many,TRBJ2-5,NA,TGTGCCAGCAGCCCCTCGGTGGGGACCCAGTACTTC,CASSPSVGTQYF